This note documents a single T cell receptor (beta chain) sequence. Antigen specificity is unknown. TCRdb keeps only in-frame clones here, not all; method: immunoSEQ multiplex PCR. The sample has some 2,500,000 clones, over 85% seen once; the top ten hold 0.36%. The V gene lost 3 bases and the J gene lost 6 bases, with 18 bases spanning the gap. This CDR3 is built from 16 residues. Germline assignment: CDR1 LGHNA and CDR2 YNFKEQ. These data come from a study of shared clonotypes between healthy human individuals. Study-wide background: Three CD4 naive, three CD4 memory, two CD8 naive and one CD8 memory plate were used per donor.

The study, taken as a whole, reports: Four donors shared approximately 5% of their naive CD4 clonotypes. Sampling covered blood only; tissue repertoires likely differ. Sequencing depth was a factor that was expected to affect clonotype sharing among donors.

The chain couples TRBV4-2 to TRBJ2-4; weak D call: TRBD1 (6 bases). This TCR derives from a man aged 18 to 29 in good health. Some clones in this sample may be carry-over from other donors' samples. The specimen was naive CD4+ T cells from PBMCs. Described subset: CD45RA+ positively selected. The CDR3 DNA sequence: TGTGCCAGCAGCCAGGTGGCAGGGGAAACCTCAAACATTCAGTACTTC. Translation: CASSQVAGETSNIQYF.